Following are 14 T cell receptor beta chains from one sample sequenced in a study of cytomegalovirus exposure and HLA in healthy donors. This PCR relied on a set of 60 Vbeta primers and 13 Jbeta primers. Data came from immunoSEQ multiplex PCR; TCRdb stores just in-frame clones and leaves some out. The table has 150,000 to 200,000 clones, roughly four fifths seen once. Material for sequencing was PBMCs. These receptors all come from a female donor in good health and CMV-seronegative.

This clone has a single count. This chain uses TRBV28 with TRBJ1-6; possibly TRBD1 for D (6 bases). The germline V gene encodes CDR1 MDHEN and CDR2 SYDVKM. There are 14 residues in the CDR3. The V end was cut by 2 bases, the J end by 5 bases, with 7 bases between. CDR3 region: CASSLAGDNSPLHF. For the CDR3, the DNA is TGTGCCAGCAGTTTAGCAGGGGATAATTCACCCCTCCACTTT. Full variable domain (rest looked up from reference TRBV28 and TRBJ1-6): DVKVTQSSRYLVKRTGEKVFLECVQDMDHENMFWYRQDPGLGLRLIYFSYDVKMKEKGDIPEGYSVSREKKERFSLILESASTNQTSMYLCASSLAGDNSPLHFGNGTRLTVT.

Worth noting for this clone: The junction shows a germline mismatch at one end, possibly a read error. The chain employs TRBV4-1 and TRBJ2-6; the D gene is possibly TRBD1 (5 bases). CDR3 length: 14 amino acids. In germline, CDR1 is MGHRA, CDR2 YSYEKL. The chain's CDR3 is CASSQEAGANGLTF. In DNA form, the CDR3 reads TGCGCCAGCAGCCAAGAGGCTGGGGCCAACGGCCTGACTTTC.

The V and J genes are TRBV4-3 and TRBJ1-3, with 7 bases identical to TRBD1. The CDR3 is made up of 16 amino acids. The germline CDR1 and CDR2 sequences are LGHNA and YSLEER. Trimming took 5 bases from V and 0 from J; bases not matched to a gene: 7. CDR3 protein: CASSEQAGGSGNTIYF. The DNA for the CDR3 is TGCGCCAGCAGCGAACAGGCAGGGGGCTCTGGAAACACCATATATTTT.

The J gene is TRBJ2-3, the V gene TRBV28; 8 nucleotides match TRBD2. This CDR3 comprises 12 residues. V shed 7 bases and J 6 bases; nucleotides not matched to a gene: 3. Germline V gene sequence: CDR1 MDHEN, CDR2 SYDVKM. CDR3 sequence reads: CASMRGADTQYF. CDR3 bases: TGTGCCAGCATGCGGGGGGCCGATACGCAGTATTTT. The whole variable domain, remainder taken from reference TRBV28 and TRBJ2-3, is DVKVTQSSRYLVKRTGEKVFLECVQDMDHENMFWYRQDPGLGLRLIYFSYDVKMKEKGDIPEGYSVSREKKERFSLILESASTNQTSMYLCASMRGADTQYFGPGTRLTVL.

The chain links TRBV5-8 to TRBJ2-7; 10 bases are a match to TRBD1. The ends lost 9 bases at V and 6 bases at J; junction bases unmatched: 9. Germline CDR1 is SGHTS and CDR2 is YDEGEE. This CDR3 is built from 13 residues. The chain's CDR3 is CATPGQGSPEQYF. The CDR3 nucleotides read TGTGCCACACCGGGACAGGGGTCACCCGAGCAGTACTTC.

This clone came up a few times. The chain carries TRBV5-1 and TRBJ2-1; 9 nucleotides agree with TRBD2. CDR3 length: 15 residues. CDR1 and CDR2 from the germline V gene are SGHRS and YFSETQ. The V segment lost 1 base and the J segment 5 bases; nucleotides outside the gene matches: 4. The CDR3 region is CASSLMTSGDNEQFF. CDR3 in DNA: TGCGCCAGCAGCTTGATGACTAGCGGTGACAATGAGCAGTTCTTC.

V gene TRBV10-3 combines with J gene TRBJ2-7, with 11 bases identical to TRBD2. The CDR3 covers 14 residues. V lost 6 bases and J lost 6; bases outside the gene matches: 7. Germline loops: CDR1 ENHRY, CDR2 SYGVKD. This CDR3 reads CAIRSSGRTSEQYF. The CDR3, as DNA: TGTGCCATCAGATCTAGCGGGAGGACGTCCGAGCAGTACTTC.

This chain connects TRBV4-3 to TRBJ1-2; TRBD1 matches 11 bases. Germline values: CDR1 LGHNA, CDR2 YSLEER. V trimming: 4 bases; J trimming: 4 bases; junction bases outside the gene matches: 14. The CDR3 covers 18 residues. Written as DNA, the CDR3 is TGCGCCAGCAGCCCGGAACCGGGACAGGGGGTGTTGGGCTATGGCTACACCTTC. Translation gives CASSPEPGQGVLGYGYTF.

The chain is built from TRBV7-9 and TRBJ2-3, with D possibly being TRBD2 (6 bases). Germline V gene lookup returns CDR1 SEHNR and CDR2 FQNEAQ (reference sequence). With 5 bases removed from V and 4 bases from J, the gap between germline ends came to 10 bases. CDR3 length: 13 amino acids. The CDR3 DNA sequence: TGTGCCAGCAGCAAGGGGACTTCAGATACGCAGTATTTT. As protein: CASSKGTSDTQYF.

The V call is TRBV6-5, the J call TRBJ2-3, with 7 bases aligning to TRBD2. The CDR3 sequence is 16 residues long. CDR1 MNHEY and CDR2 SVGAGI come from the germline V gene. The V and J ends lost 2 bases and 2 bases, in that order; junction bases with no gene match: 7. CDR3 region: CASSYAGRGVTDTQYF. CDR3 nucleotides: TGTGCCAGCAGTTACGCAGGACGGGGGGTCACAGATACGCAGTATTTT.

V usage is TRBV30 and J usage is TRBJ1-1, with D uncertain. The V end lost 4 bases, the J end lost 5 bases, and 14 bases lay between the germline ends. Germline loops: CDR1 GTSNPN, CDR2 SVGIG (reference sequence). The CDR3 spans 13 residues. The CDR3: CAWKSLPGTEAFF. CDR3 nucleotides: TGTGCCTGGAAATCACTCCCGGGGACTGAAGCTTTCTTT. Looking up the rest from reference TRBV30 and TRBJ1-1 gives the full variable domain: SQTIHQWPATLVQPVGSPLSLECTVEGTSNPNLYWYRQAAGRGLQLLFYSVGIGQISSEVPQNLSASRPQDRQFILSSKKLLLSDSGFYLCAWKSLPGTEAFFGQGTRLTVV.

The V and J genes are TRBV4-3 and TRBJ2-5, with D possibly being TRBD2 (6 bases). The J call may be wrong; the DNA end is better matched by TRBJ2-7. Germline assignment: CDR1 LGHNA and CDR2 YSLEER. This CDR3 comprises 14 residues. CDR3 in amino acids: CASSQGLENYEQYF. The DNA of the CDR3 is TGCGCCAGCAGCCAGGGACTGGAGAACTACGAGCAGTACTTC.

The chain links TRBV27 to TRBJ2-1, with TRBD2 matching 12 bases. Germline V gene sequence: CDR1 MNHEY, CDR2 SMNVEV (reference sequence). V was clipped by 6 bases and J by 10 bases; unmatched bases: 7. The CDR3 consists of 14 residues. The chain's CDR3 is CASRGTSGSREQFF. In DNA, the CDR3 is TGTGCCAGCAGAGGGACTAGCGGGTCTCGGGAGCAGTTCTTC.

The sample holds a few counts of this clone. The chain employs TRBV2 and TRBJ1-2; no firm D call. This CDR3 has 11 residues. Per the germline V gene, CDR1 is SNHLY and CDR2 is FYNNEI. V lost 8 bases and J lost 2, with 6 bases in between. Here the CDR3 reads CASQANYGYTF. The CDR3 DNA sequence: TGTGCCAGCCAAGCCAACTATGGCTACACCTTC.